The 10 T cell receptor beta chains in this list originate from one sample, sequenced in a study of shared clonotypes between healthy human individuals (dated by TCRdb to 2018 to 2020). CD8 naive samples were obtained by positive selection for CCR7 among CD45RO-negative cells, yielding a CD45RA+CCR7+ population from which TemRA cells were excluded. To prepare the library, the immunoSEQ multiplex PCR assay was applied. TCRdb provides this immuneACCESS table in a form limited to in-frame rearrangements. Some clones are lacking; in checked studies, under half of them reflect an unresolved V gene, and why the rest are absent is not known. This sample has about 610,000 clones in its table, and around 96% of those were observed once. Less than 0.12% of the sample is taken by the ten largest. The sequencing input was naive CD8+ T cells sorted from blood. The cell subset or site label for this specimen denotes: CD45RA+CCR7+. Receptor source: a woman younger than 45 in good health.

This sequence joins TRBV15 and TRBJ1-3; D not certain. The ends were cut back, 4 bases at V and 4 bases at J, with 8 bases in the middle. Germline V gene sequence: CDR1 LNHNV, CDR2 YYDKDF (reference sequence). This CDR3 is built from 13 residues. CDR3 bases: TGTGCCACCAGCACCTTTTCCGGAAACACCATATATTTT. It specifies CATSTFSGNTIYF.

The chain has TRBV7-9 and TRBJ2-7; TRBD1 agrees at 7 bases. The CDR3 has 15 amino acids. The J segment lost 3 bases and the V segment lost 0 bases, leaving 5 bases of the junction unmatched. The V gene's germline CDR1 is SEHNR and CDR2 FQNEAQ (reference sequence). The CDR3 DNA is TGTGCCAGCAGCTTAGCCGGGACAGAGTACTACGAGCAGTACTTC. It codes for CASSLAGTEYYEQYF.

The chain recombines TRBV7-9 with TRBJ2-7; D perhaps matches TRBD2 (6 bases). Germline CDR1 SEHNR, CDR2 FQNEAQ (reference sequence). V was trimmed by 7 bases and J by 5 bases, leaving 12 bases between them. This CDR3 spans 12 amino acids. The CDR3 nucleotides read TGTGCCAGCACCGTTTCGGGGGACGAGCAGTACTTC. Its translation is CASTVSGDEQYF.

The gene calls are TRBV2 and TRBJ2-7; TRBD1 agrees at 11 bases. CDR1 SNHLY and CDR2 FYNNEI come from the germline V gene. V shed 7 bases, J shed 3 bases, and the junction held 11 bases outside the gene matches. CDR3 length equals 16 residues. The CDR3 nucleotides read TGTGCCAGCACCACCTTGGGGACAGGGGGACTCTACGAGCAGTACTTC. Encoded protein: CASTTLGTGGLYEQYF.

CDR3 in DNA: TGTGCCAGCAGTGGACACACAGGGTCCGGCACTGAAGCTTTCTTT. This encodes CASSGHTGSGTEAFF. The chain has TRBV25-1 and TRBJ1-1, with D possibly matching TRBD1 (6 bases). The CDR3 totals 15 residues. V shed 4 bases and J shed 4 bases, with 16 bases lying between them. The germline CDR1 and CDR2 sequences are MGHDK and SYGVNS.

The V gene is TRBV30, the J gene TRBJ2-7, with 10 bases identical to TRBD2. CDR3 length: 14 amino acids. Germline CDR1 reads GTSNPN; CDR2 reads SVGIG (reference sequence). V lost 6 bases and J lost 3; bases outside the gene matches: 8. The CDR3: CACQLAGYFYEQYF. The CDR3 DNA reads TGTGCCTGCCAACTAGCGGGATATTTCTACGAGCAGTACTTC.

The chain has TRBV7-9 and TRBJ1-4; no definite D call. The CDR3 length is 17 residues. V was clipped by 2 bases and J by 1 base, with 14 bases between them. The germline V gene encodes CDR1 SEHNR and CDR2 FQNEAQ (reference sequence). The CDR3 loop reads CASSLFQDLGTNEKLFF. The CDR3 nucleotides read TGTGCCAGCAGCTTATTCCAGGATTTAGGAACTAATGAAAAACTGTTTTTT.

The chain carries TRBV10-1 and TRBJ2-7, with D hard to call. Germline assignment: CDR1 WNHNN and CDR2 SYGVQD (reference sequence). This CDR3 contains 15 residues. V lost 1 base and J 7 bases, leaving 17 bases between the germline ends. CDR3 DNA sequence: TGCGCCAGCAGTGAGTATTCGGGCCTGGGAATTGAGCAGTACTTC. Residues: CASSEYSGLGIEQYF.

V gene TRBV19 combines with J gene TRBJ2-3, with a tentative D call TRBD2 (6 bases). The germline V gene encodes CDR1 LNHDA and CDR2 SQIVND (reference sequence). This CDR3 spans 15 amino acids. Trimming removed 6 bases from V and 1 base from J, with 14 bases in between. CDR3 sequence reads: CASSVIGSGTDTQYF. Here the CDR3 DNA reads TGTGCCAGTAGCGTTATCGGGAGCGGCACAGATACGCAGTATTTT.

This chain connects TRBV13 to TRBJ1-1, with D unclear. The CDR3 covers 12 residues. Trimming pared 4 bases from V and 5 bases from J, leaving 8 bases between. CDR1 and CDR2 from the germline V gene are PRHDT and FYEKMQ (reference sequence). This CDR3 reads CASSYQNTEAFF. The CDR3 nucleotides are TGTGCCAGCAGCTACCAAAATACTGAAGCTTTCTTT.